This T cell receptor (beta chain) was recorded in a study of brain T cells in children with intractable seizures. Study-wide results and limits: Patients' HCMV serostatus was unknown; virus specificity rests on CDR3 similarity alone.

About this clone: What it binds is unknown.

As for time point: blood from clinic visit 5 months post-surgery; TSC patient then seizure free. Only cases whose brain tissue showed the highest T cell transcript signatures were sequenced. Pre-surgery treatment included at least one anti-epileptic drug. CDR1 LGHDT and CDR2 YNNKEL come from the germline V gene (reference sequence). Trimming cost V 1 base and J 3 bases, with 13 bases left between them. This CDR3 contains 15 residues. Method: immunoSEQ multiplex PCR; TCRdb's copy keeps in-frame clones and lacks some. The sample has hundreds of thousands of clones, nearly 95% seen once. The chain combines TRBV3-1 (or the pseudogene TRBV3-2) with TRBJ2-7; D perhaps matches TRBD2 (5 bases). This sequence originates from a boy under three years old with tuberous sclerosis and intractable seizures. The specimen comprised peripheral blood, sampled about 5 months after surgery. The CDR3 here is CASSQGGETHYEQYF. The DNA of the CDR3 is TGTGCCAGCAGCCAAGGTGGGGAGACTCACTACGAGCAGTACTTC.